This T cell receptor beta chain was observed in a study of blood T cell repertoires in COVID-19. At the level of the study: COVID-19 samples collected from the United States, Italy and Spain covered acute and convalescent phases. Sample material is recorded as cDNA or gDNA derived from T cells, B-cell-depleted T cells, or PBMCs.

The CDR3 loop spans 15 amino acids. Trimming took 3 bases from V and 4 from J; bases not matched to a gene: 8. Germline V gene data show CDR1 as SGHRS and CDR2 as YFSETQ. Authors' processing steps: From reference gene primer amplification, estimates of nucleated cell counts were derived. Profiled with immunoSEQ multiplex PCR; TCRdb holds only in-frame clones, not every one. The V and J calls and the clone size are those of that table, but D and trimming were determined from the DNA. The table lists around 150,000 clones, 70% to 90% of them singletons. Sequenced: peripheral blood. This receptor was identified in a middle-aged man with acute or convalescent COVID-19. V and J are TRBV5-1 and TRBJ1-1, with 8 bases identical to TRBD1. CDR3 sequence reads: CASSSVSTGATEAFF. DNA of the CDR3: TGCGCCAGCAGCTCAGTCTCGACAGGGGCCACTGAAGCTTTCTTT.